The 16 T cell receptor beta chains presented below share a single source sample, sequenced in a study of beta chain features in type 1 diabetes. Every bit of the isolated RNA underwent reverse transcription, so sequencing read expressed TCRB transcripts. The method was immunoSEQ multiplex PCR; TCRdb's version includes in-frame clones alone and lacks a portion of them. The sample includes 450,000 to 600,000 clones, about 29% seen only once; the top ten take about 0.06%. What was sequenced was naive CD4+ T cells from blood. These receptors were taken from a man aged 18 to 35 in good health.

J is TRBJ1-2 and V is TRBV19, with 9 bases matching TRBD1. From germline, CDR1 is LNHDA and CDR2 SQIVND (reference sequence). V shed 5 bases and J 7 bases; nucleotides not matched to a gene: 8. The CDR3 is 14 residues long. CDR3 coding DNA: TGTGCCAGTAGTTACAGGGGGCGCGGATCTGGCTACACCTTC. It translates to CASSYRGRGSGYTF.

A few counts support this clone. The J gene is TRBJ2-2, the V gene TRBV30; D perhaps matches TRBD2 (6 bases). V lost 0 bases and J 2 bases, leaving 10 bases between the germline ends. CDR3 length: 15 residues. CDR1 is GTSNPN, CDR2 SVGIG, per germline (reference sequence). The DNA of the CDR3 is TGTGCCTGGAGTGTACGTAGCGGAAACACCGGGGAGCTGTTTTTT. This sequence encodes CAWSVRSGNTGELFF.

This chain links TRBV19 with TRBJ1-5; 7 bases are shared with TRBD1. The CDR3 extends over 12 amino acids. Germline lookup yields CDR1 LNHDA and CDR2 SQIVND (reference sequence). V lost 10 bases to trimming and J lost 6 bases; unmatched junction nucleotides: 6. The DNA of the CDR3 is TGTGCCACAGCGGGACAGTCTCAGCCCCAGCATTTT. Amino acids: CATAGQSQPQHF.

The chain uses TRBV4-2 and TRBJ2-5, with D possibly being TRBD2 (6 bases). Germline values: CDR1 LGHNA, CDR2 YNFKEQ. The CDR3 is 17 amino acids. V was shortened by 1 base and J by 5 bases, with 20 bases between the two germline ends. The CDR3 DNA is TGTGCCAGCAGCCAAGGCGGCGGTGAGACTAGTTTGGAGACCCAGTACTTC. It codes for CASSQGGGETSLETQYF.

This clone was counted only a few times. The gene calls are TRBV9 and TRBJ1-5; no reliable D call. The CDR3 contains 15 residues. V was pared by 1 base and J by 3 bases, with 11 bases between. The germline CDR1 and CDR2 sequences are SGDLS and YYNGEE. CDR3 DNA sequence: TGTGCCAGCAGCGTATCGGGCAGGATCAATCAGCCCCAGCATTTT. Protein: CASSVSGRINQPQHF.

V is TRBV7-2 and J is TRBJ2-1, with 9 nucleotides matching TRBD1. Losses at the gene ends were 3 bases for V and 4 bases for J; bases not matched to a gene: 4. CDR3 length: 15 amino acids. Per the germline V gene, CDR1 is SGHTA and CDR2 is FQGNSA. CDR3 loop: CASSFGDRVYNEQFF. The CDR3 nucleotides are TGTGCCAGCAGCTTTGGGGACAGGGTTTACAATGAGCAGTTCTTC.

This clone appeared a few times. The chain has TRBV19 and TRBJ2-1; 10 bases map to TRBD2. The CDR3 sequence is 16 residues long. Germline CDR1 reads LNHDA; CDR2 reads SQIVND (reference sequence). J was trimmed by 8 bases and V by 5 bases; bases with no gene match: 12. Here the CDR3 DNA reads TGTGCCAGTAGTCTTCTTCTAGCGGGAGTCGATCATGAGCAGTTCTTC. Encoded protein: CASSLLLAGVDHEQFF.

This clone was seen a handful of times. The chain couples TRBV28 to TRBJ2-6; 11 positions agree with TRBD1. This CDR3 has 17 residues. Trimming cost V 5 bases and J 4 bases; bases outside gene matches: 7. Germline CDR1 and CDR2: MDHEN and SYDVKM. The CDR3 here is CASSPGTGGAGANVLTF. The CDR3 bases are TGTGCCAGCAGTCCAGGGACAGGGGGAGCCGGGGCCAACGTCCTGACTTTC.

This clone was picked up a small number of times. The chain combines TRBV29-1 with TRBJ1-2; 8 bases fit TRBD1. Germline-derived CDR1 and CDR2 are SQVTM and ANQGSEA. V lost 8 bases to trimming and J lost 4 bases; unmatched junction nucleotides: 6. CDR3 length: 12 residues. CDR3 sequence: CSIRDRRYGYTF. CDR3 bases: TGCAGCATCCGGGACAGGCGCTATGGCTACACCTTC.

The V call is TRBV6-1, the J call TRBJ2-1; 7 bases are shared with TRBD2. With V trimmed by 4 bases and J by 3 bases, 6 bases remained unmatched. Germline V gene lookup returns CDR1 MNHNS and CDR2 SASEGT. This CDR3 region has 15 residues. The CDR3 spells CASSVSGTNYNEQFF. CDR3 nucleotides: TGTGCCAGCAGTGTATCCGGGACTAACTACAATGAGCAGTTCTTC.

The chain links TRBV28 to TRBJ1-1; D not certain. CDR3 length: 14 residues. Trimming cost V 2 bases and J 4 bases, with 11 bases left between them. Germline CDR1 MDHEN, CDR2 SYDVKM. Written as DNA, the CDR3 is TGTGCCAGCAGTTTAGGGCTGGGAATCACTGAAGCTTTCTTT. It specifies CASSLGLGITEAFF.

The genes are TRBV30 and TRBJ1-1; no clear D gene. The ends were cut back, 3 bases at V and 5 bases at J, with 16 bases in the middle. Germline values: CDR1 GTSNPN, CDR2 SVGIG (reference sequence). The CDR3 sequence is 14 residues long. The CDR3 here is CAWRDVPLRTEAFF. The CDR3 coding sequence is TGTGCCTGGAGGGACGTCCCGTTGCGGACTGAAGCTTTCTTT.

This clone was counted once. The gene calls are TRBV4-2 and TRBJ1-4; no clear D. V dropped 4 bases and J dropped 7 bases, with 10 bases sitting between them. Looked up from germline, CDR1 is LGHNA and CDR2 is YNFKEQ. There are 13 residues in the CDR3. CDR3 DNA: TGTGCCAGCAGCCGGCCAGGTCGTGAAAAACTGTTTTTT. Translated: CASSRPGREKLFF.

The CDR3 loop is CASSSDSVAQYF. In DNA form, the CDR3 reads TGTGCCAGCAGTTCCGACAGCGTCGCGCAGTACTTC. The chain couples TRBV6-5 to TRBJ2-7, with a tentative D call TRBD1 (5 bases). From germline, CDR1 is MNHEY and CDR2 SVGAGI. There are 12 residues in the CDR3. V lost 4 bases and J lost 9, with 13 bases in between.

This clone has only a few counts. This CDR3 is also generated by other DNA sequences in the sample. The chain is built from TRBV29-1 and TRBJ2-1; no reliable D call. Germline CDR1 and CDR2: SQVTM and ANQGSEA. The CDR3 runs 13 residues. V shed 2 bases and J shed 0 bases, with 5 bases lying between them. This chain's CDR3 is CSVEPGSYNEQFF. CDR3 nucleotide sequence: TGCAGCGTTGAACCCGGCTCCTACAATGAGCAGTTCTTC.

CDR3: CASSLNFMDTQYF. CDR3 sequence (DNA): TGTGCCAGCAGCCTAAACTTCATGGATACGCAGTATTTT. The gene calls are TRBV14 and TRBJ2-3, with no clear D. Germline loops: CDR1 SGHDN, CDR2 FVKESK. This CDR3 spans 13 amino acids. V was pared by 4 bases and J by 6 bases, with 11 bases between.